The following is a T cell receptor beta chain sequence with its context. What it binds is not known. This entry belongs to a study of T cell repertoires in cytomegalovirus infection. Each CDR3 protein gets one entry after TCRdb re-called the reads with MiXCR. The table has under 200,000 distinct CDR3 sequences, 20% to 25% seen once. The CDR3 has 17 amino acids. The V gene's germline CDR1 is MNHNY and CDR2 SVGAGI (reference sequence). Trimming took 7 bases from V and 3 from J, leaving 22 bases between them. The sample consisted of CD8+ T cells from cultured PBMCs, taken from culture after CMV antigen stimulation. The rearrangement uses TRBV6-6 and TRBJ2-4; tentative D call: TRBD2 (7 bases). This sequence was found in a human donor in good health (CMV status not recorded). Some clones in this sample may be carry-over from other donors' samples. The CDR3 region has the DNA TGTGCCAGCACTCCTCCCCTGGCGGGGGCCTTCAAAAACATTCAGTACTTC. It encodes CASTPPLAGAFKNIQYF.